This T cell receptor (beta chain) was recovered during a study of control samples from healthy donors and cancer patients. Assay: immunoSEQ multiplex PCR; the TCRdb copy retains only in-frame clones and omits some. Of 150,000 to 200,000 clones listed, about 94% were seen once; the top ten hold approximately 8%. The V and J ends lost 6 bases and 8 bases respectively, with 11 bases between them. Germline CDR1 SNHLY, CDR2 FYNNEI. This CDR3 has 12 amino acids. V gene TRBV2 combines with J gene TRBJ1-5; tentative D call: TRBD1 (5 bases). The clonotype originates from a woman in her thirties or forties in good health. The specimen was blood. As DNA, the CDR3 is TGTGCCAGCAGGGTAGGGGTAGAGCCCCAGCATTTT. Its protein is CASRVGVEPQHF.